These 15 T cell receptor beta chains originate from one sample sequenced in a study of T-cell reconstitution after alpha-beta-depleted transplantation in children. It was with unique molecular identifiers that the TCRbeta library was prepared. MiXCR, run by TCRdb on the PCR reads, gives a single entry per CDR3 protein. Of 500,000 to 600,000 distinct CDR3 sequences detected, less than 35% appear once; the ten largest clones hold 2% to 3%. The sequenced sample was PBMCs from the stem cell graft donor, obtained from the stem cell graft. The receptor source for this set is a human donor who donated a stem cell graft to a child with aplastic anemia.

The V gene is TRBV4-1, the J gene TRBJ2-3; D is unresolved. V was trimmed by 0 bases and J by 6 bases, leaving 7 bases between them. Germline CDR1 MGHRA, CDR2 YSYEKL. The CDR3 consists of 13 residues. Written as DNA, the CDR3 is TGCGCCAGCAGCCAAGAAAGGGCCGATACGCAGTATTTT. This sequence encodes CASSQERADTQYF.

The CDR3 DNA reads as TGCAGTGCTCTACGCCACAGGGGTAGCTATCGGGAGACCCAGTACTTC. This codes for CSALRHRGSYRETQYF. The chain employs TRBV20-1 and TRBJ2-5; 7 bases map to TRBD1. The junction had 17 bases not matched to a gene; V was cut back by 5 bases and J by 5 bases. The CDR3 extends over 16 amino acids. Germline values: CDR1 DFQATT, CDR2 SNEGSKA (reference sequence).

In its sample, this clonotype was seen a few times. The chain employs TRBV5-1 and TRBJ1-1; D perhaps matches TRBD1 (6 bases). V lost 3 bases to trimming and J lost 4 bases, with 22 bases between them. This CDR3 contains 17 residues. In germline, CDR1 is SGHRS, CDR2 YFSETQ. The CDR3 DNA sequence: TGCGCCAGCAGCTCGCAGGGCAGGGGTCGAACGTTCACTGAAGCTTTCTTT. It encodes CASSSQGRGRTFTEAFF.

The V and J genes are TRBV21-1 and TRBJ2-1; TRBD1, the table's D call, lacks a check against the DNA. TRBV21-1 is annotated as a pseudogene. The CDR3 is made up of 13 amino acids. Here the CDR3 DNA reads TGTGCCAGCGCCCCCCGGACGGGCAATGAGCAGTTCTTC. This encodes CASAPRTGNEQFF.

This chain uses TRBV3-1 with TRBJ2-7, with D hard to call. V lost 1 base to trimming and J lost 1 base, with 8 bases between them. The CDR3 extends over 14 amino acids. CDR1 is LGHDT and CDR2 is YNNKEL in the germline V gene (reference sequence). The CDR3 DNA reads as TGTGCCAGCAGCCAAGGGCACGGATCCTACGAGCAGTACTTC. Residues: CASSQGHGSYEQYF.

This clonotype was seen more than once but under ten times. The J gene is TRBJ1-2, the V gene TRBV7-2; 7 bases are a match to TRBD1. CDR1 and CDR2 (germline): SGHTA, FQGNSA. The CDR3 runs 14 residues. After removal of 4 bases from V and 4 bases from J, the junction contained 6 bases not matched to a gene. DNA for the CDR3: TGTGCCAGCAGCTCTGACAGGGCCGGCTATGGCTACACCTTC. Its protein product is CASSSDRAGYGYTF.

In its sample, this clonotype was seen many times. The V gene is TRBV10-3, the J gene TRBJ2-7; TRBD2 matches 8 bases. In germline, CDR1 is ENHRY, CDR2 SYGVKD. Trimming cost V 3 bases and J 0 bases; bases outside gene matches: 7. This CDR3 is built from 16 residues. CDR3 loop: CAISDRKREPSYEQYF. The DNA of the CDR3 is TGTGCCATCAGTGATAGGAAGCGGGAGCCCTCCTACGAGCAGTACTTC.

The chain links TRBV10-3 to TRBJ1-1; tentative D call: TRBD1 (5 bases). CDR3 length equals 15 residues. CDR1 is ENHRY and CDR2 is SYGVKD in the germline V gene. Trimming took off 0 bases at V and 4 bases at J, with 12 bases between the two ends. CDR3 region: CAISESVGRATEAFF. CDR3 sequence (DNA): TGTGCCATCAGTGAGTCAGTGGGCAGGGCCACTGAAGCTTTCTTT.

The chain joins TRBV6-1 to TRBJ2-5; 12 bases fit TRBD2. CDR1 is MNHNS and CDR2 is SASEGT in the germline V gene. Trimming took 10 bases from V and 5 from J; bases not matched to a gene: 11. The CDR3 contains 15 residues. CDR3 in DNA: TGTGCCACAGGGGAACTAGCGGGAGGACAGGAGACCCAGTACTTC. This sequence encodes CATGELAGGQETQYF.

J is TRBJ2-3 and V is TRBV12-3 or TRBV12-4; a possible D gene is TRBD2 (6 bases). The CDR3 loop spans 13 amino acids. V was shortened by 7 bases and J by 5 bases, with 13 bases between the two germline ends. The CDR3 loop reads CASNSRAGDTQYF. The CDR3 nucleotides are TGTGCCAGCAATTCACGAGCGGGAGATACGCAGTATTTT.

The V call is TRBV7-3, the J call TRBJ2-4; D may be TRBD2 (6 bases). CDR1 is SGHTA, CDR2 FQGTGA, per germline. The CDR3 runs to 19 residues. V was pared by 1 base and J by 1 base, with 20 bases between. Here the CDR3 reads CASSLIGGGLLKAKNIQYF. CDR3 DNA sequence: TGTGCCAGCAGCTTAATCGGTGGAGGACTATTAAAGGCCAAAAACATTCAGTACTTC.

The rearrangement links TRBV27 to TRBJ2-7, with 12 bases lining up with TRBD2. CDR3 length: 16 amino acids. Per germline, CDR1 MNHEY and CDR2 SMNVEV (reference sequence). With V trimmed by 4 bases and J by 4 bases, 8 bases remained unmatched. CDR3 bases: TGTGCCAGCAGTTCACTAGCGGGAGGCGGGGCATACGAGCAGTACGTC. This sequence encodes CASSSLAGGGAYEQYV.

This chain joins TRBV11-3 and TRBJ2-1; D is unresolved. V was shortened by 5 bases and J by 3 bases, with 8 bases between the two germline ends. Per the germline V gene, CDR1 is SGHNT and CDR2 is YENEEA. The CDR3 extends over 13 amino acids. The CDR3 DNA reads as TGTGCCAGCAGCATACCTAACTACAATGAGCAGTTCTTC. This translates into CASSIPNYNEQFF.

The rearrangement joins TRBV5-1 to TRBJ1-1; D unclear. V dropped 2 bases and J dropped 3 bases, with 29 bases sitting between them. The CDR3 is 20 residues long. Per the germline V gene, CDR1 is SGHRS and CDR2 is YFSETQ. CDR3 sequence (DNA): TGCGCCAGCAGCTTCTTCTACCGCGGGGAACTCTCGGGTGGGGACACTGAAGCTTTCTTT. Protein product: CASSFFYRGELSGGDTEAFF.

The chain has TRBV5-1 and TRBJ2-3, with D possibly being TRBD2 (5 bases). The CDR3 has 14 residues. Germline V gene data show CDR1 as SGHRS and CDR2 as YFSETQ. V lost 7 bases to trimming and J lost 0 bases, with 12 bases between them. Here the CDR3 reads CASHVGGSTDTQYF. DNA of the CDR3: TGCGCCAGCCACGTGGGCGGGAGCACAGATACGCAGTATTTT.